The sample holds many counts of the clone carrying this T cell receptor (beta chain). Its antigen is unknown. Amplification of TCR beta CDR3 regions used RNA transcripts. The first-round RT-PCR employed HTBI primers together with the Qiagen OneStep RT-PCR kit. A multiplex PCR was then performed as the second round. TCRdb called the multiplex PCR reads again in MiXCR, with one record for every CDR3 protein. In the table there are some 360,000 distinct CDR3 sequences, 17% of which are singletons. This sample was taken from a study of Graves' ophthalmopathy and Graves' hyperthyroidism. The CDR3 consists of 14 residues. Germline trimming cut 2 bases from V and 2 bases from J; bases unmatched to any gene: 2. Germline V lookup: CDR1 MNHEY, CDR2 SVGAGI. Participants with hyperthyroidism, aged 18 to 65, were newly diagnosed with under 2 months' duration. Researchers turned away patients with other autoimmune diseases, uncontrolled infections, pregnancy or lactation. Diagnosis used clinical symptoms, serum thyroxine, TRAb, thyroid ultrasound and orbital computed tomography.

Study-wide points: Most thyroid clonotypes expanded beyond 0.001 frequency were also found in blood.

This TCR derives from an adult woman with stable Graves' hyperthyroidism. The rearrangement joins TRBV6-5 to TRBJ1-1, with 7 bases fitting TRBD1. Specimen: peripheral blood. CDR3 loop: CASSYRDSNTEAFF. The CDR3 nucleotides are TGTGCCAGCAGTTACCGGGACAGCAACACTGAAGCTTTCTTT.